The rows below give T cell receptor beta chains drawn from one sample of a study of glioma-infiltrating T cells after dendritic cell vaccination. Only in-frame clones appear in the TCRdb table, and some are missing; sequencing was by immunoSEQ multiplex PCR. The sample has under 35,000 clones, over 90% seen once. The sequencing here drew on blood, taken before dendritic cell vaccination. The source is a human donor with glioblastoma. Each CDR3 is given with its conserved first and last residue. D genes are given only for firm matches. Where a row states a size, it is once, few, many or the class of an expanded clone; other rows omit it.

v_gene: TRBV10-1; abundance: .; j_gene: TRBJ2-3; d_gene: .; CDR3nt: TGCGCCAGCAGTGAGACTAGCCAGAGCACAGATACGCAGTATTTT; CDR3aa: CASSETSQSTDTQYF
v_gene: TRBV19; abundance: few; j_gene: TRBJ1-1; d_gene: .; CDR3nt: TGTGCCAGTACCGACCCCAACGGGGGGAGGTTAGCTTTCTTT; CDR3aa: CASTDPNGGRLAFF
v_gene: TRBV7-8; abundance: .; j_gene: TRBJ1-5; d_gene: TRBD1; CDR3nt: TGTGCCAGCAGCTTAGAGGGGGGACAGGGTCGTAATCAGCCCCAGCATTTT; CDR3aa: CASSLEGGQGRNQPQHF
v_gene: TRBV5-6; abundance: .; j_gene: TRBJ2-7; d_gene: .; CDR3nt: TGTGCCAGCAGTCGTTTAGGGGTGAGGGAGCAGTACTTC; CDR3aa: CASSRLGVREQYF
v_gene: TRBV18; abundance: .; j_gene: TRBJ1-1; d_gene: .; CDR3nt: TGTGCCAGCTCAGCCCACAGGGTTTGGGACACTGAAGCTTTCTTT; CDR3aa: CASSAHRVWDTEAFF
v_gene: TRBV10-2; abundance: .; j_gene: TRBJ2-5; d_gene: TRBD2; CDR3nt: TGCGCCAGCAGTGAGCAGAGGGAGGGGACCCAGTACTTC; CDR3aa: CASSEQREGTQYF
v_gene: TRBV10-1; abundance: .; j_gene: TRBJ2-2; d_gene: TRBD1; CDR3nt: TGCGCCAGCAGTGAGTTTATGATCGGGACAGGGCCGAACACCGGGGAGCTGTTTTTT; CDR3aa: CASSEFMIGTGPNTGELFF
v_gene: TRBV29-1; abundance: .; j_gene: TRBJ2-1; d_gene: TRBD2; CDR3nt: TGCAGCGTTGATTATAGCGGGAGCTACAATGAGCAGTTCTTC; CDR3aa: CSVDYSGSYNEQFF
v_gene: TRBV7-2; abundance: .; j_gene: TRBJ2-1; d_gene: .; CDR3nt: TGTGCCAGCAGACCTGCGGGGGCAAAATTCAATGAGCAGTTCTTC; CDR3aa: CASRPAGAKFNEQFF
v_gene: TRBV18; abundance: .; j_gene: TRBJ2-7; d_gene: .; CDR3nt: TGTGCCAGCTCACCACGACAGGATCAGTACGAGCAGTACTTC; CDR3aa: CASSPRQDQYEQYF
v_gene: TRBV5-1; abundance: .; j_gene: TRBJ2-1; d_gene: TRBD1; CDR3nt: TGCGCCAGCAGCGAGGGGGCAAGGGCCGACAATGAGCAGTTCTTC; CDR3aa: CASSEGARADNEQFF
v_gene: TRBV2; abundance: once; j_gene: TRBJ2-3; d_gene: TRBD2; CDR3nt: TGTGCCAGCAGTATGGGAGCGGGGGGCCGTGATACGCAGTATTTT; CDR3aa: CASSMGAGGRDTQYF
v_gene: TRBV19; abundance: .; j_gene: TRBJ2-6; d_gene: .; CDR3nt: TGTGCCAGTACCGGCAGGGCCTCTGGGGCCAACGTCCTGACTTTC; CDR3aa: CASTGRASGANVLTF
v_gene: TRBV9; abundance: .; j_gene: TRBJ1-2; d_gene: TRBD1; CDR3nt: TGTGCCAGCAGCCCCGGGACAGGGACTCCCTATGGCTACACCTTC; CDR3aa: CASSPGTGTPYGYTF
v_gene: TRBV5-1; abundance: .; j_gene: TRBJ2-1; d_gene: TRBD2; CDR3nt: TGCGCCAGCAGCTTGGGGTTAGCGGGGGGTCCGACTTCCTACAATGAGCAGTTCTTC; CDR3aa: CASSLGLAGGPTSYNEQFF
v_gene: TRBV12-5; abundance: .; j_gene: TRBJ2-1; d_gene: .; CDR3nt: TGTGCTAGTCGGAGGTCCTACAATGAGCAGTTCTTC; CDR3aa: CASRRSYNEQFF
v_gene: TRBV14; abundance: .; j_gene: TRBJ2-6; d_gene: TRBD1; CDR3nt: TGCGCCAGCAGCCCACCGGGACAGAGCGCTCTTGGGGCCAACGTCCTGACTTTC; CDR3aa: CASSPPGQSALGANVLTF
v_gene: TRBV19; abundance: .; j_gene: TRBJ1-5; d_gene: TRBD1; CDR3nt: TGTGCCAGTAGCCAGGGGGCTTTACAGCCCCAGCATTTT; CDR3aa: CASSQGALQPQHF
v_gene: TRBV4-1; abundance: .; j_gene: TRBJ2-7; d_gene: TRBD2; CDR3nt: TGCGCCAGCAGCCAAGGCCTAGCGGGGGCCTGGAGGGAGCAGTACTTC; CDR3aa: CASSQGLAGAWREQYF
v_gene: TRBV4-1; abundance: .; j_gene: TRBJ2-5; d_gene: .; CDR3nt: TGCGCCAGCAGCCAAGATATGAGGAGCAGGGAGTACTTC; CDR3aa: CASSQDMRSREYF
v_gene: TRBV19; abundance: .; j_gene: TRBJ2-7; d_gene: .; CDR3nt: TGTGCCAGTAGTGATTCCGGTGTCCCCTACGAGCAGTACTTC; CDR3aa: CASSDSGVPYEQYF
v_gene: TRBV7-2; abundance: .; j_gene: TRBJ2-2; d_gene: .; CDR3nt: TGTGCCAGCAGGGGGACTGAGAACACCGGGGAGCTGTTTTTT; CDR3aa: CASRGTENTGELFF
v_gene: TRBV6-1; abundance: .; j_gene: TRBJ1-2; d_gene: .; CDR3nt: TGTGCCAGCGCCCTGGGGGGTGCGGATGGCTACACCTTC; CDR3aa: CASALGGADGYTF
v_gene: TRBV5-1; abundance: .; j_gene: TRBJ1-5; d_gene: .; CDR3nt: TGCGCCAGCAGCTTGGATCTCGGTCAGCCCCAGCATTTT; CDR3aa: CASSLDLGQPQHF
v_gene: TRBV5-1; abundance: .; j_gene: TRBJ2-1; d_gene: TRBD2; CDR3nt: TGCGCCAGCACGAGCGGGGAGTACTACAATGAGCAGTTCTTC; CDR3aa: CASTSGEYYNEQFF
v_gene: TRBV2; abundance: .; j_gene: TRBJ1-5; d_gene: .; CDR3nt: TGTGCCAGCAGCCCCAGGGGCAATCAGCCCCAGCATTTT; CDR3aa: CASSPRGNQPQHF
v_gene: TRBV5-1; abundance: .; j_gene: TRBJ2-3; d_gene: .; CDR3nt: TGCGCCAGCAGATCGGGGGAGCACACAGATACGCAGTATTTT; CDR3aa: CASRSGEHTDTQYF
v_gene: TRBV10-2; abundance: few; j_gene: TRBJ2-1; d_gene: TRBD1; CDR3nt: TGCGCCAGCAGTAAACCGGGACAGGGGATCAATGAGCAGTTCTTC; CDR3aa: CASSKPGQGINEQFF
v_gene: TRBV4-1; abundance: .; j_gene: TRBJ2-5; d_gene: .; CDR3nt: TGCGCCAGCAGCCAGAGGGGACTCCAAGAGACCCAGTACTTC; CDR3aa: CASSQRGLQETQYF
v_gene: TRBV13; abundance: .; j_gene: TRBJ1-5; d_gene: .; CDR3nt: TGTGCCAGCAGCCCCGAAAGGGTTTTCAGGGGCCCAGCCAATCAGCCCCAGCATTTT; CDR3aa: CASSPERVFRGPANQPQHF
v_gene: TRBV5-1; abundance: .; j_gene: TRBJ1-4; d_gene: TRBD1; CDR3nt: TGCGCCAGCAGCTTGGCGACAGGGGCTTTTGAAAAACTGTTTTTT; CDR3aa: CASSLATGAFEKLFF
v_gene: TRBV14; abundance: .; j_gene: TRBJ2-7; d_gene: TRBD2; CDR3nt: TGTGCCAGCAGCCAAGGAAGGTTAGCGGGGTTCTACGAGCAGTACTTC; CDR3aa: CASSQGRLAGFYEQYF
v_gene: TRBV6-5; abundance: .; j_gene: TRBJ2-7; d_gene: TRBD1; CDR3nt: TGTGCCAGCAGTGACTCCGGGACAGCCTCCTACGAGCAGTACTTC; CDR3aa: CASSDSGTASYEQYF
v_gene: TRBV6-1; abundance: .; j_gene: TRBJ2-6; d_gene: TRBD1; CDR3nt: TGTGCCACCACAGGGGGCGCTGGGGCCAACGTCCTGACTTTC; CDR3aa: CATTGGAGANVLTF
v_gene: TRBV27; abundance: .; j_gene: TRBJ1-5; d_gene: .; CDR3nt: TGTGCCAGCAGTTTAGCAGGGAATCAGCCCCAGCATTTT; CDR3aa: CASSLAGNQPQHF
v_gene: TRBV27; abundance: once; j_gene: TRBJ1-1; d_gene: .; CDR3nt: TGTGCCAGCAGTTTAATCCCCCCAAGGGGCTCAGGCACTGAAGCTTTCTTT; CDR3aa: CASSLIPPRGSGTEAFF
v_gene: TRBV12-5; abundance: .; j_gene: TRBJ2-1; d_gene: TRBD1; CDR3nt: TGTGCTAGTGGTTTGTCTACCAATCAGGGGGATCGCCAGTTCTTC; CDR3aa: CASGLSTNQGDRQFF